The present T cell receptor (beta chain) was sequenced within a study of blood T cell repertoires in COVID-19. Per the authors' pipeline: Scientists estimated how many nucleated cells there were by amplifying reference gene primers. Measured with immunoSEQ multiplex PCR; TCRdb has only the in-frame clones, and not every one. The V and J calls and clone size are taken from that table; D and trimming were inferred from the DNA. The sample has 150,000 or so clones; 82% are singletons. This clonotype was obtained from a woman aged 70-85 years with acute or convalescent COVID-19. Sequenced: peripheral blood.

CDR3 region: CASTRPAANYGYTF. CDR3 nucleotide sequence: TGTGCCAGCACCCGCCCCGCAGCTAACTATGGCTACACCTTC. V is TRBV28 and J is TRBJ1-2; D gene uncertain. The CDR3 covers 14 residues. V lost 7 bases and J lost 0, with 12 bases in between. The germline CDR1 and CDR2 sequences are MDHEN and SYDVKM.